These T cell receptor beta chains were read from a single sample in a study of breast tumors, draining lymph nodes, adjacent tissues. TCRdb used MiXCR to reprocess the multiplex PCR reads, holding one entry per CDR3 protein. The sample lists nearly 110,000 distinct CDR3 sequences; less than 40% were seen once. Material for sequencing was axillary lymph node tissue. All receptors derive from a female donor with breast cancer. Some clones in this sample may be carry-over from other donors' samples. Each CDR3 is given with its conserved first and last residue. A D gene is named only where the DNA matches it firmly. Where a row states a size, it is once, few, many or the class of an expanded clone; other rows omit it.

cdr3_aa: CASLRTGWNQPQHF
cdr3_nt: TGTGCCAGCTTAAGGACAGGTTGGAATCAGCCCCAGCATTTT
clone_size: .
d_call: TRBD1
v_call: TRBV12-3/TRBV12-4
j_call: TRBJ1-5
cdr3_length: 14

cdr3_aa: CASNPGGSSYNEQFF
cdr3_nt: TGTGCCAGTAACCCCGGGGGGAGCTCCTACAATGAGCAGTTCTTC
clone_size: many
d_call: TRBD2
v_call: TRBV19
j_call: TRBJ2-1
cdr3_length: 15

cdr3_aa: CASITGTGNTIYF
cdr3_nt: TGTGCTAGCATTACAGGGACTGGAAACACCATATATTTT
clone_size: once
d_call: .
v_call: TRBV2
j_call: TRBJ1-3
cdr3_length: 13

cdr3_aa: CASSLAVRGLNTEPFF
cdr3_nt: TGTGCCAGCAGCTTAGCGGTACGGGGGCTGAACACTGAACCTTTCTTT
clone_size: .
d_call: .
v_call: TRBV11-2
j_call: TRBJ1-1
cdr3_length: 16

cdr3_aa: CASSLISNNEQFF
cdr3_nt: TGTGCCAGCAGCTTGATCAGTAACAATGAGCAGTTCTTC
clone_size: many
d_call: .
v_call: TRBV5-4
j_call: TRBJ2-1
cdr3_length: 13

cdr3_aa: CATRPPGGVGTQYF
cdr3_nt: TGTGCCACGAGACCGCCGGGGGGTGTAGGGACCCAGTACTTC
clone_size: few
d_call: TRBD2
v_call: TRBV6-1
j_call: TRBJ2-5
cdr3_length: 14

cdr3_aa: CASSRDRGLDEQYF
cdr3_nt: TGTGCCAGCTCACGGGACAGGGGGCTCGACGAGCAGTACTTC
clone_size: few
d_call: TRBD1
v_call: TRBV18
j_call: TRBJ2-7
cdr3_length: 14

cdr3_aa: CASSQAGNSYNEQFF
cdr3_nt: TGTGCCAGCAGCCAAGCGGGGAATTCCTACAATGAGCAGTTCTTC
clone_size: many
d_call: .
v_call: TRBV3-1
j_call: TRBJ2-1
cdr3_length: 15

cdr3_aa: CASSSIAGYEQYF
cdr3_nt: TGTGCCAGCAGCTCTATTGCAGGTTACGAGCAGTACTTC
clone_size: many
d_call: .
v_call: TRBV7-3
j_call: TRBJ2-7
cdr3_length: 13

cdr3_aa: CAREGGTGVTEQYF
cdr3_nt: TGTGCTAGAGAAGGGGGGACAGGGGTCACCGAGCAGTACTTC
clone_size: .
d_call: TRBD1
v_call: TRBV25-1
j_call: TRBJ2-7
cdr3_length: 14